The text below deals with one T cell receptor (beta chain). The donors, all healthy, were Caucasians living in Russia, aged about 6 to 90. These data originate in a study of blood T cells in healthy people across ages. Then a second PCR, running roughly 7 to 11 cycles, was carried out with a sample-barcoded 5' primer and a J-beta primer mix. Using its own MiXCR run on the 5' RACE reads, TCRdb lists one record per CDR3 protein. The sample yields 380,000 or so distinct CDR3 sequences, roughly half seen once. This TCR derives from a man in his sixties in good health. Sequencing input: blood.

DNA for the CDR3: TGTGCCAGCAGGCGCGGCAGCATTAGCACAGATACGCAGTATTTT. It yields the protein CASRRGSISTDTQYF. The chain joins TRBV12-3 or TRBV12-4 to TRBJ2-3; D not resolved. This CDR3 has 15 residues. V lost 6 bases and J lost 0, with 13 bases in between.